Listed below are T cell receptor beta chains from one sample, sequenced in a study of CXCR3-negative and CXCR3-positive naive CD8 T cells. Using the 5' RACE reads, TCRdb records one entry per CDR3 protein without DNA. The sample table includes 50,000 to 70,000 distinct CDR3 sequences. The sequenced sample was naive CXCR3+ CD8+ T cells from blood. Receptor source: a human donor in good health. Some clones in this sample may be carry-over from other donors' samples. CDR3s include the opening cysteine and the closing phenylalanine or tryptophan. The order of the fields is J gene, V gene, clone size, CDR3 protein. Not every row has a clone size; where given, it reads once, few, many or a size class.

TRBJ1-6 | TRBV28 | . | CASRLRDYNSPLHF
TRBJ2-7 | TRBV28 | . | CASSYASGSNEQYF
TRBJ1-3 | TRBV29-1 | . | CSVERKISGNTIYF
TRBJ2-1 | TRBV6-5 | . | CASSSPNEQFF
TRBJ1-1 | TRBV9 | . | CASSVGGNSGKTEAFF
TRBJ2-1 | TRBV21-1 | . | CASSHRGPLDEQFF
TRBJ2-5 | TRBV12-3/TRBV12-4 | . | CASSKDQETQYF
TRBJ2-7 | TRBV7-7 | . | CASSFSQGSYEQYF
TRBJ2-5 | TRBV9 | . | CASSRSGGSQETQYF
TRBJ1-4 | TRBV12-3/TRBV12-4 | . | CASMGQEIATNEKLFF
TRBJ2-5 | TRBV4-3 | . | CASSQDHERFETRYF
TRBJ1-3 | TRBV29-1 | . | CSVESSGNTIYF
TRBJ1-2 | TRBV6-5 | . | CASSYSTGNYGYTF
TRBJ2-7 | TRBV27 | . | CASRVGGASYEQYF
TRBJ2-7 | TRBV29-1 | . | CSVEDPGELHEQYF
TRBJ2-7 | TRBV12-3/TRBV12-4 | . | CASRIGTREQYF
TRBJ1-2 | TRBV7-6 | medium-sized | CASSWTENYGYTF
TRBJ2-1 | TRBV5-1 | . | CASSLEATRFEQFF
TRBJ2-1 | TRBV6-6 | . | CASSYSGLAGLGTINEQFF
TRBJ1-6 | TRBV28 | . | CASSQPPDTVGPLHF
TRBJ2-2 | TRBV27 | . | CASSSFLGFPGELFF
TRBJ2-5 | TRBV29-1 | . | CSVVGRIAQDEETQYF
TRBJ1-1 | TRBV20-1 | . | CSARALGNPNTEAFF
TRBJ2-2 | TRBV7-9 | . | CASSSQGIRELFF
TRBJ2-7 | TRBV20-1 | . | CSATLGRGFYEQYF
TRBJ1-4 | TRBV28 | . | CASSPMAFATNEKLFF
TRBJ1-1 | TRBV4-3 | . | CASSPKIDMNTEAFF
TRBJ2-7 | TRBV12-3/TRBV12-4 | . | CASSLALAGVEQYF
TRBJ2-7 | TRBV28 | . | CASAGGPAEQYF
TRBJ2-7 | TRBV9 | . | CASSPGPGEQYF
TRBJ2-7 | TRBV5-6 | . | CASSSPSHPEVYEQYF
TRBJ2-1 | TRBV9 | . | CASSLEGGFSSYNEQFF
TRBJ2-2 | TRBV29-1 | . | CSVIPGPTNTGELFF
TRBJ2-7 | TRBV6-6 | . | CASSGLAGPTYEQYF
TRBJ2-4 | TRBV27 | . | CASSMGGFSKNIQYF
TRBJ2-2 | TRBV15 | . | CATSRARMGQGTGELFF
TRBJ2-1 | TRBV20-1 | . | CSATGRGRPNEQFF
TRBJ2-2 | TRBV29-1 | . | CSVRGQGHREDTGELFF
TRBJ1-1 | TRBV20-1 | . | CSARGPNLNTEAFF
TRBJ1-1 | TRBV14 | . | CASTFVPNTEAFF
TRBJ1-2 | TRBV12-3/TRBV12-4 | . | CASSHRDSGYTF
TRBJ2-3 | TRBV7-2 | . | CASSSPLTTQYF
TRBJ2-2 | TRBV5-1 | . | CASCLAGTGELFF
TRBJ2-2 | TRBV27 | . | CASSPFLTENTGELFF
TRBJ1-1 | TRBV19 | . | CASSPRTDNTEAFF
TRBJ2-2 | TRBV12-3/TRBV12-4 | . | CASSPTSLGGELFF
TRBJ1-1 | TRBV29-1 | . | CSVKGYTNVDSTEREAFF
TRBJ2-1 | TRBV9 | . | CASSGGEGAEFF
TRBJ2-5 | TRBV7-9 | . | CASSSLRDQETQYF